These T cell receptor beta chains were read from a single sample in a study of shared clonotypes between healthy human individuals. Assay: immunoSEQ multiplex PCR; the TCRdb copy retains only in-frame clones and omits some. The data hold roughly 2,500,000 clones, with 93% observed a single time. The specimen sequenced was naive CD4+ T cells from PBMCs. These receptors were obtained from a man aged 18 to 29 in good health. Some clones in this sample may be carry-over from other donors' samples. The CDR3 runs from the conserved cysteine through the conserved F or W. Each record gives: J gene, D gene, clone size, V gene, CDR3 DNA, CDR3 protein. D genes are given only for firm matches. A row's size may be missing; if present it is once, few, many or a size class.

j_gene: TRBJ2-7; d_gene: -; abundance: -; v_gene: TRBV7-2; CDR3nt: TGTGCCAGCAGCTTAGGGACTGGCAGCTCCTACGAGCAGTACTTC; CDR3aa: CASSLGTGSSYEQYF
j_gene: TRBJ1-4; d_gene: -; abundance: -; v_gene: TRBV7-2; CDR3nt: TGTGCCAGCAGCTTAGCTAGAACCGCAACTAATGAAAAACTGTTTTTT; CDR3aa: CASSLARTATNEKLFF
j_gene: TRBJ1-2; d_gene: -; abundance: -; v_gene: TRBV18; CDR3nt: TGTGCCAGCTCACCAGAGGGACGGAATTATGGCTACACCTTC; CDR3aa: CASSPEGRNYGYTF
j_gene: TRBJ2-3; d_gene: -; abundance: -; v_gene: TRBV19; CDR3nt: TGTGCCAGTAGTATAGGCAGGGTGGCGGCAGATACGCAGTATTTT; CDR3aa: CASSIGRVAADTQYF
j_gene: TRBJ2-7; d_gene: TRBD1; abundance: -; v_gene: TRBV6-5; CDR3nt: TGTGCCAGCAGCCCCGGGACAGGCTCCTACGAGCAGTACTTC; CDR3aa: CASSPGTGSYEQYF
j_gene: TRBJ1-1; d_gene: -; abundance: -; v_gene: TRBV28; CDR3nt: TGTGCCAGCAGTTTGATTGGGGCGGTTTCCCCTTTCTTT; CDR3aa: CASSLIGAVSPFF
j_gene: TRBJ1-4; d_gene: -; abundance: once; v_gene: TRBV2; CDR3nt: TGTGCCAGCAGTGCCGACAGTACCTATGAAAAACTGTTTTTT; CDR3aa: CASSADSTYEKLFF
j_gene: TRBJ1-5; d_gene: -; abundance: -; v_gene: TRBV6-5; CDR3nt: TGTGCCAGCAGTTACTCGATCGGTCAGCCCCAGCATTTT; CDR3aa: CASSYSIGQPQHF
j_gene: TRBJ2-7; d_gene: -; abundance: -; v_gene: TRBV7-3; CDR3nt: TGTGCCAGCAGCCCAGGAGGCTTGGGCTCCTACGAGCAGTACTTC; CDR3aa: CASSPGGLGSYEQYF
j_gene: TRBJ2-1; d_gene: -; abundance: -; v_gene: TRBV7-2; CDR3nt: TGTGCCAGCAGCTTGTCCCGGAGCCCATTGGATGAGCAGTTCTTC; CDR3aa: CASSLSRSPLDEQFF
j_gene: TRBJ2-5; d_gene: TRBD2; abundance: -; v_gene: TRBV11-3; CDR3nt: TGTGCCAGCAGCCTTACTAGCGGGAGGGGAGAGACCCAGTACTTC; CDR3aa: CASSLTSGRGETQYF
j_gene: TRBJ1-5; d_gene: -; abundance: few; v_gene: TRBV28; CDR3nt: TGTGCCAGCAGTTTCGGACAGCCCCAGCATTTT; CDR3aa: CASSFGQPQHF
j_gene: TRBJ2-3; d_gene: TRBD2; abundance: -; v_gene: TRBV7-9; CDR3nt: TGTGCCAGCAGCTTAAGGGCGGGAGGGCCAGATACGCAGTATTTT; CDR3aa: CASSLRAGGPDTQYF
j_gene: TRBJ2-1; d_gene: -; abundance: -; v_gene: TRBV5-6; CDR3nt: TGTGCCAGCACCCCGTATAGGGGATATCAAGGGCAGTTCTTC; CDR3aa: CASTPYRGYQGQFF
j_gene: TRBJ2-2; d_gene: -; abundance: -; v_gene: TRBV7-2; CDR3nt: TGTGCCAGCAGCACCGGGGGCAGCCTCACCGGGGAGCTGTTTTTT; CDR3aa: CASSTGGSLTGELFF
j_gene: TRBJ1-2; d_gene: TRBD1; abundance: once; v_gene: TRBV10-3; CDR3nt: TGTGCCATCAGTGAGTTTCAAGTCGGGACAGGGGGCGATGGCTACACCTTC; CDR3aa: CAISEFQVGTGGDGYTF
j_gene: TRBJ2-7; d_gene: -; abundance: -; v_gene: TRBV18; CDR3nt: TGTGCCAGCTCACCACCCGGGCAGTCCTTCATGGGGGAGCAGTACTTC; CDR3aa: CASSPPGQSFMGEQYF